Listed below are T cell receptor beta chains from one sample, sequenced in a study of tumor and adjacent non-tumor tissue in lung cancer. TCRdb redid the calling of the multiplex PCR reads with MiXCR, one entry per CDR3 protein. The data show 110,000 or so distinct CDR3 sequences, about 61% seen once. Material for sequencing was distant non-tumor lung tissue. These receptors came from a man in his 60s with non-small cell lung cancer. Both conserved end residues are part of each CDR3. Each record gives: V gene, J gene, clone size, D gene, CDR3 DNA, CDR3 protein. The D gene is left open where the match is weak. Clone size is stated in some rows and not others, as once, few, many or a class when expanded.

TRBV20-1	TRBJ2-2	-	-	TGCAGTGCTAGAGCACTAGTTATCAGAGAGCTGTTTTTT	CSARALVIRELFF
TRBV6-6	TRBJ1-1	many	TRBD1	TGTGCCAGCAGTCGTCGGACAGGGAACACTGAAGCTTTCTTT	CASSRRTGNTEAFF
TRBV12-3/TRBV12-4	TRBJ1-1	large	-	TGTGCCAGCAGCCAATCGGGAGGGAGGAAAGCTTTCTTT	CASSQSGGRKAFF
TRBV5-1	TRBJ2-1	-	TRBD2	TGCGCCAGCAGGGGTGGGACTAGCTCCTACAATGAGCAGTTCTTC	CASRGGTSSYNEQFF
TRBV6-5	TRBJ1-2	-	-	TGTGCCAGCAGTTCCGGGGGCCACTATGGCTACACCTTC	CASSSGGHYGYTF
TRBV6-2/TRBV6-3	TRBJ1-2	medium-sized	-	TGTGCCAGCAGTTCAGAAGGTCGCGGCTACACCTTC	CASSSEGRGYTF
TRBV6-6	TRBJ2-3	few	-	TGTGCCTGCGGGCCATACCGGGACACCGTGAGCACAGATACGCAGTATTTT	CACGPYRDTVSTDTQYF
TRBV4-2	TRBJ2-7	-	-	TGCGCCAGCAGCCAAGATCTGGGGAACGAGCAGTACTTC	CASSQDLGNEQYF
TRBV29-1	TRBJ2-7	-	-	TGCAGCGCTTGCCAGGGCGTAGAGCAGTACTTC	CSACQGVEQYF
TRBV4-1	TRBJ2-1	once	-	TGCGCCAGCAGCCAAGATTCGGGTATTGAACGGGGTTCTGGTGAGCAGTTCTTC	CASSQDSGIERGSGEQFF
TRBV30	TRBJ2-2	-	TRBD2	TGTGCCTGGGGGACTAGCGGGAGTATAGCCCGGGAGCTGTTTTTT	CAWGTSGSIARELFF